The TCR beta chain described here comes from a study of regulatory dendritic cells for organ transplantation. This table comes from immunoSEQ multiplex PCR, and its TCRdb copy is limited to in-frame clones, with some not included. Among approximately 12,000 clones listed, more than 70% were seen once. General observations from the study: Among resting subsets, memory CD8+ cells contained the most alloreactive clonotypes. Memory CD8+ T cells were the most oligoclonal; naive cells were highly diverse. Mature dendritic cells appeared to drive more memory CD8+ clonal expansion than regulatory ones.

Allogeneic regulatory or mature dendritic cells were co-cultured for four to six days with CFSE-labeled sorted T cells at 1:10. Notes on this clone: The antigen remains unidentified.

The sample comprised naive CD8+ T cells from blood cultured with regulatory dendritic cells. Subset specified: CD45RA+ naive T cells. The clonotype originates from a human donor in good health.

CDR3 loop: CASSLGVIKTGHYTEAFF. For the CDR3, the DNA is TGTGCCAGCAGCTTAGGTGTGATAAAAACGGGACACTACACTGAAGCTTTCTTT. The rearrangement links TRBV7-9 to TRBJ1-1, with D possibly matching TRBD1 (6 bases). The CDR3 spans 18 residues. Trimming removed 1 base at V and 3 bases at J, with 21 bases between. The germline V gene encodes CDR1 SEHNR and CDR2 FQNEAQ (reference sequence). Full variable domain (remainder filled in from reference TRBV7-9 and TRBJ1-1): DTGVSQNPRHKITKRGQNVTFRCDPISEHNRLYWYRQTLGQGPEFLTYFQNEAQLEKSRLLSDRFSAERPKGSFSTLEIQRTEQGDSAMYLCASSLGVIKTGHYTEAFFGQGTRLTVV.